This entry features one T cell receptor beta chain sequence. Its antigen is as yet unknown. Measured with immunoSEQ multiplex PCR; TCRdb has only the in-frame clones, and not every one. The sample has about 43,000 clones; 70% to 90% are singletons. These data belong to a study of ipilimumab plus nivolumab after autologous stem cell transplantation. Whole-study findings and limits: Authors suggest TCR repertoire, Treg phenotype and gut microbiota support further study.

Germline loops: CDR1 SGHRS, CDR2 YFSETQ. V was clipped by 1 base and J by 2 bases; unmatched bases: 6. The CDR3 length is 17 residues. The chain recombines TRBV5-1 with TRBJ1-1; the match to TRBD1 covers 12 bases. This receptor was obtained from a male donor with multiple myeloma. The material was PBMCs, obtained in a trial of ipilimumab plus nivolumab as post-transplant consolidation. The CDR3 reads CASSLFGTGGFNTEAFF. In DNA, the CDR3 is TGCGCCAGCAGCTTGTTCGGGACAGGGGGCTTTAACACTGAAGCTTTCTTT.